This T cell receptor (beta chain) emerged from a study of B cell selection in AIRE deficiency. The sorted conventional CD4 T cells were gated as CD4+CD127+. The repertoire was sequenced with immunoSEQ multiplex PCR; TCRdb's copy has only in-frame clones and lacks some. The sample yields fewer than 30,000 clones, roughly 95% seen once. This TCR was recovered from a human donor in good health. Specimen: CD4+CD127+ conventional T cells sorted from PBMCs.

In DNA, the CDR3 is TGTGCCAGCAGCTTAGACAGGGGGGAGACCCAGTACTTC. Its translation is CASSLDRGETQYF. The chain couples TRBV5-4 to TRBJ2-5, with 9 positions matching TRBD1. This CDR3 contains 13 residues. Germline lookup yields CDR1 SGHNT and CDR2 YYREEE (reference sequence). The trim removed 2 bases at V and 5 bases at J, leaving 1 base unmatched.